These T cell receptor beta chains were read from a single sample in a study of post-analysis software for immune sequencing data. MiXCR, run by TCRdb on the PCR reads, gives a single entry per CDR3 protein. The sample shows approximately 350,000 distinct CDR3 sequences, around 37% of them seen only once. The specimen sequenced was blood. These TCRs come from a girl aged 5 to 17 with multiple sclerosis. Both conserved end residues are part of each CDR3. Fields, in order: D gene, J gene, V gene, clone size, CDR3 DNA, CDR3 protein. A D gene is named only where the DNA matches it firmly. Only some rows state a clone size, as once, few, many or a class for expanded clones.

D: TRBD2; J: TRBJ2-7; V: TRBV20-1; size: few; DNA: TGCAGTGCGGGGGGCCGCACTAGCGGGGGGGCAACCTACGAGCAGTACTTC; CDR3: CSAGGRTSGGATYEQYF
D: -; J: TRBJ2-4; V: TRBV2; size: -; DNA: TGTGCCAGCAGGGATACATCAGGACGGAAAGCCAAAAACATTCAGTACTTC; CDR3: CASRDTSGRKAKNIQYF
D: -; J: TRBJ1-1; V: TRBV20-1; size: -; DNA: TGCAGTGCTAGAGAAGGGATGAACACTGAAGCTTTCTTT; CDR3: CSAREGMNTEAFF
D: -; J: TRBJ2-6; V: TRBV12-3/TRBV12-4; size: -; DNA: TGTGCCAGCACCTCCCCACGGTGGGTAGGATCTTCTGGGGCCAACGTCCTGACTTTC; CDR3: CASTSPRWVGSSGANVLTF
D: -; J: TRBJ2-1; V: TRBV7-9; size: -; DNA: TGTGCCAGCAGCTCCCCATCGGGGGGCATGTCGAATGAGCAGTTCTTC; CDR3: CASSSPSGGMSNEQFF
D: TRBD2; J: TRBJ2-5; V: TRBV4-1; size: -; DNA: TGCGCCAGCAGCCAAGAGACTAGCGGGGGTCCCAAGACCCAGTACTTC; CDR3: CASSQETSGGPKTQYF
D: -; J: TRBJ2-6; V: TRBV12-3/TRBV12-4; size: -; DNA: TGTGCCAGCAGTTCCCCGGCCAACGTCCTGACTTTC; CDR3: CASSSPANVLTF
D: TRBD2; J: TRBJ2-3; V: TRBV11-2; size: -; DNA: TGTGCCAGCAGCTTAGTGCCGACTAGCGGGGGGGCAGATACGCAGTATTTT; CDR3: CASSLVPTSGGADTQYF
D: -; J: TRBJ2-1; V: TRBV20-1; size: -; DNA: TGCAGTGCTAGGCAGGGGGGGGATTGCAATGAGCAGTTCTTC; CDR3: CSARQGGDCNEQFF
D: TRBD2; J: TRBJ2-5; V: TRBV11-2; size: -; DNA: TGTGCCAGCAGCTTAGTAGCGGGGCCCTTGGACCAGTACTTC; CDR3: CASSLVAGPLDQYF
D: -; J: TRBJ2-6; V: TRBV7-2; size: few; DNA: TGTGCCAGCAGCTTAGAGGTGGCTGGGGCCAACGTCCTGACTTTC; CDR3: CASSLEVAGANVLTF
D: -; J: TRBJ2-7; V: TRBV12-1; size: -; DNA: TGTGCCAGCACATTCGACGGGGGGACGTTAACCTACGGGCAGTACTTC; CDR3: CASTFDGGTLTYGQYF
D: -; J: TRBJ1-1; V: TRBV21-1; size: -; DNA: TGTGCCAGCAGCAAAACGGCACAGGACACTGAAGCTTTCTTT; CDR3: CASSKTAQDTEAFF
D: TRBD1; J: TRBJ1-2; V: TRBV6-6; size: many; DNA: TGTGCCAGCAGTTACGCACAGGGGGCGCAAGGCTACACCTTC; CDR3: CASSYAQGAQGYTF
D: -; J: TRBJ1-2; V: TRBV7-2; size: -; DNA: TGTGCCAGCAGCCCACCAGGGGCGAATGGCTACACCTTC; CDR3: CASSPPGANGYTF
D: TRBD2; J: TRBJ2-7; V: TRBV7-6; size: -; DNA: TGTGCCAGCAGCTTAGCGCGGGGGGGGAATCCATCCTACGAGCAGTACTTC; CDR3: CASSLARGGNPSYEQYF
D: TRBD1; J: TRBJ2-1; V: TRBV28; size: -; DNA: TGTGCCAGCAGTTTATTGCAGGGGGCAAGGGAGCAGTTCTTC; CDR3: CASSLLQGAREQFF
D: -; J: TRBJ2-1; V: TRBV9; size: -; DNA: TGTGCCAGCAGCGTAGTGGGGGACTCCTACAATGAGCAGTTCTTC; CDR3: CASSVVGDSYNEQFF
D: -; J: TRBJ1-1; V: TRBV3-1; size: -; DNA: TGTGCCAGCAGCCAAGAAGGGTTAGGGGGGCCGAACACTGAAGCTTTCTTT; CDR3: CASSQEGLGGPNTEAFF
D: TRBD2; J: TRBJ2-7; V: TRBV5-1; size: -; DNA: TGCGCCAGCAGCTTCACTAGCGGGGGTAGCAACGAGCAGTACTTC; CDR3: CASSFTSGGSNEQYF
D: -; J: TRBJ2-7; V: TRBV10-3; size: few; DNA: TGTGCCATCAGTGAGTCAGCTAGCTCCTACGAGCAGTACTTC; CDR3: CAISESASSYEQYF
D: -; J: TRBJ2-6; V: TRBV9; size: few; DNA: TGTGCCAGCAGCGTATCCCTCAATGGGGCCAACGTCCTGACTTTC; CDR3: CASSVSLNGANVLTF
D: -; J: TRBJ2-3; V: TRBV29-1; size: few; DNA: TGCAGCGTTGAAGTGGCGGCTAAGGGCACAGATACGCAGTATTTT; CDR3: CSVEVAAKGTDTQYF
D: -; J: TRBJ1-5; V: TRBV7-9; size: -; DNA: TGTGCCAGCAGCTTGGGGGCCTTAAGCGGGCCCCAGCATTTT; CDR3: CASSLGALSGPQHF
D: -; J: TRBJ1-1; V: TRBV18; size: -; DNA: TGTGCCAGCTCGCGGGACCCGGTGGGCACTGAAGCTTTCTTT; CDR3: CASSRDPVGTEAFF
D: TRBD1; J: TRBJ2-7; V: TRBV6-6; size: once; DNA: TGTGCGAGCAGTTACGGGACAGGGGTCTACGAGCAGTACTTC; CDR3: CASSYGTGVYEQYF
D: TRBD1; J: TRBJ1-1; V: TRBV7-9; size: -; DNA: TGTGCCAGCAGCCAGGGGGGGGGCTGGGACACTGAAGCTTTCTTT; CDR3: CASSQGGGWDTEAFF
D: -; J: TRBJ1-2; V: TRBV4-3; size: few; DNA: TGCGCCAGCAGCCAAGATCCCCGGGATAACTATGGCTACACCTTC; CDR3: CASSQDPRDNYGYTF
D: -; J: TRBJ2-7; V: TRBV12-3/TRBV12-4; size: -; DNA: TGTGCCAGCAGTTTCACGACTAGGAGCTCCTACGAGCAGTACTTC; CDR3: CASSFTTRSSYEQYF
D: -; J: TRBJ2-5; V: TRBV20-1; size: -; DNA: TGCAGTGCGCCCGCGGGACCCCAAGAGACCCAGTACTTC; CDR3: CSAPAGPQETQYF
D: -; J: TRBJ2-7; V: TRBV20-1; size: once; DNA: TGCAGTGCTAGAGATCTCTGGGACGGGGGGCGCGAGCAGTACTTC; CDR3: CSARDLWDGGREQYF
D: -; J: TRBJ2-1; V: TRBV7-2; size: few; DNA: TGTGCCAGCAGCTTAGCTGGGGGAAAGTTTATCAATGAGCAGTTCTTC; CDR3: CASSLAGGKFINEQFF
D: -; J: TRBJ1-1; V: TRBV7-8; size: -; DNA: TGTGCCAGCAGCTTAGAACCAGGGGCGATGAACACTGAAGCTTTCTTT; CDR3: CASSLEPGAMNTEAFF
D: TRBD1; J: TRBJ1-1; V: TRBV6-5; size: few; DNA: TGTGCCAGCAGTTACTTTGACAGGGGTAACACTGAAGCTTTCTTT; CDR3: CASSYFDRGNTEAFF
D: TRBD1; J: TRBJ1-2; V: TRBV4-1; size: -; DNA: TGCGCCAGCGGAACACCAGACGGGACAGGCGCGGGTGGTGGCTATGGCTACACCTTC; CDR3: CASGTPDGTGAGGGYGYTF
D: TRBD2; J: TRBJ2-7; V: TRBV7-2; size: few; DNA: TGTGCCAGCAGAGCTGCCGGGACTAGCGGGGGGGCTTACGAGCAGTACTTC; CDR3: CASRAAGTSGGAYEQYF
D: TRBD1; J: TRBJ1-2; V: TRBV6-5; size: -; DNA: TGTGCCAGCAGTTACTCCGGACAGGGAGGGTATGGCTACACCTTC; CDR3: CASSYSGQGGYGYTF
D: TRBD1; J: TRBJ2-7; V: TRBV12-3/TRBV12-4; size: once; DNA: TGTGCCAGCATGTCCGGACAGGGCCTCTCCTACGAGCAGTACTTC; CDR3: CASMSGQGLSYEQYF
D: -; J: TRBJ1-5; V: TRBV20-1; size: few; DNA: TGCAGTGCTAGACCGGGACACCAATATAGCAATCAGCCCCAGCATTTT; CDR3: CSARPGHQYSNQPQHF
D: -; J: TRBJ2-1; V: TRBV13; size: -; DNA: TGTGCCAGCAGCATTCCCTCCCCCCAGGGCAATGAGCAGTTCTTC; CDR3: CASSIPSPQGNEQFF
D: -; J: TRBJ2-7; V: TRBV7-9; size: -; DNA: TGTGCCAGCAGCTTAGTACAGGGTTCTTCCTACTACGAGCAGTACTTC; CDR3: CASSLVQGSSYYEQYF
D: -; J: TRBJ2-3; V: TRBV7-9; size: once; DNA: TGTGCCAGCAGTTTCAACAGGGTCCATAGCACAGGTACGCAGTATTTT; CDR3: CASSFNRVHSTGTQYF
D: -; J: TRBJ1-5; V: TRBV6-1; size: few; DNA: TGTGCCAGCAGTGAAGCTGGAGGGCTGAGCAATCAGCCCCAGCATTTT; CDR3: CASSEAGGLSNQPQHF
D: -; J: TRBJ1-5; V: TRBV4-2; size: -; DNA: TGTGCCAGCAGCCAAGATCGTCAGGGAGGCCAGCCCCAGCATTTT; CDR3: CASSQDRQGGQPQHF
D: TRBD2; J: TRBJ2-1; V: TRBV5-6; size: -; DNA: TGTGCCAGCAGTCGAGTACTAGCGGCCCATGAGCAGTTCTTC; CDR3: CASSRVLAAHEQFF
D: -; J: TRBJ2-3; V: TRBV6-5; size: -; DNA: TGTGCCAGCAGCCCCAGGGACACCCCTATGGCAGATACGCAGTATTTT; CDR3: CASSPRDTPMADTQYF
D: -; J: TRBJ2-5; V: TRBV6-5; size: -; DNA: TGTGCCAGCAGGTACGGCTTAGGGGAGACCCAGTACTTC; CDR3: CASRYGLGETQYF
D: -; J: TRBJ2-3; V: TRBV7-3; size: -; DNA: TGTGCCAGCAGCTTTACAGGAAAAACAGATACGCAGTATTTT; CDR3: CASSFTGKTDTQYF